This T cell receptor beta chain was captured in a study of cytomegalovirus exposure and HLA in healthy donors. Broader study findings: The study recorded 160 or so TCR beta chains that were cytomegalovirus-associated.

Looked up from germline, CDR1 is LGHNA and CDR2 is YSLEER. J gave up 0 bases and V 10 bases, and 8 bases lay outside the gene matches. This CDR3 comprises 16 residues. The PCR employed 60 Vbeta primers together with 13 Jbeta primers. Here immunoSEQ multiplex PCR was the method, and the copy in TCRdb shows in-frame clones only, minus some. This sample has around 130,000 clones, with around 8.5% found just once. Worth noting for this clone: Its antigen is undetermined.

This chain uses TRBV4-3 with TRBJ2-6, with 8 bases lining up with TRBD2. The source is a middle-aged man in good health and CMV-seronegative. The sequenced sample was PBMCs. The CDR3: CATAGGPSSGANVLTF. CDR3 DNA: TGCGCCACCGCGGGGGGCCCTAGCTCTGGGGCCAACGTCCTGACTTTC.